A selection of T cell receptor beta chains follows, all from one sample in a study of cytomegalovirus exposure and HLA in healthy donors. Libraries were prepared by immunoSEQ multiplex PCR; TCRdb keeps only in-frame clonotypes and omits some of them. The table has over 85,000 clones, 70% to 80% seen once. The sequenced material came from PBMCs. All receptors come from a male donor in good health and CMV-seropositive. CDR3s include the opening cysteine and the closing phenylalanine or tryptophan. Fields, in order: V gene, J gene, CDR3 protein.

>TRBV11-2|TRBJ1-1
CASSLSSQTEAFF
>TRBV6-4|TRBJ2-2
CASSGGPGGRTPNTGELFF
>TRBV15|TRBJ2-6
CATSRQQGSGANVLTF
>TRBV28|TRBJ1-1
CASSPRDRGKAFF
>TRBV4-3|TRBJ2-1
CASSQERLVLSYNEQFF
>TRBV7-3|TRBJ2-3
CASSLSGLRTDTQYF
>TRBV28|TRBJ2-1
CASSSPSLGAYNEQFF
>TRBV4-2|TRBJ1-1
CASSQDRQSGVLNTEAFF
>TRBV6-1|TRBJ2-7
CASRVGTGAYEQYF
>TRBV6-6|TRBJ1-4
CASSYGSGRGNEKLFF
>TRBV6-5|TRBJ2-7
CASSAGTQGREQYF
>TRBV7-8|TRBJ1-1
CASSHRTENTEAFF
>TRBV7-2|TRBJ2-2
CASSPRTGVNTGELFF
>TRBV6-5|TRBJ2-3
CASSRLAGADTQYF
>TRBV2|TRBJ1-5
CASSDGRGGNQPQHF
>TRBV7-9|TRBJ2-2
CASSLLRTGGTGELFF
>TRBV5-8|TRBJ2-1
CASSLGFQRSYNEQFF
>TRBV7-9|TRBJ1-1
CSGSGQGSNTEAFF
>TRBV27|TRBJ1-4
CASSSTRQARSEKLFF
>TRBV5-6|TRBJ1-1
CASSSGQPRGAFF
>TRBV27|TRBJ1-1
CASSLSQDRVTEAFF